These 25 T cell receptor beta chains came from one sample sequenced in a study of cytomegalovirus exposure and HLA in healthy donors. Researchers ran the PCR with 60 Vbeta and 13 Jbeta primers. Assay used: immunoSEQ multiplex PCR; TCRdb lists only in-frame clones, some missing. The sample lists approximately 170,000 clones; approximately 59% were seen once. Sequenced sample: PBMCs. The receptor source for this set is a middle-aged man in good health and CMV-seronegative.

DNA for the CDR3: TGCAGCGTTGAAAGCGCGGGGTTAAAAGAGACCCAGTACTTC. This translates into CSVESAGLKETQYF. The chain joins TRBV29-1 to TRBJ2-5; the D gene is possibly TRBD2 (6 bases). V shed 2 bases and J shed 3 bases, with 13 bases lying between them. The CDR3 has 14 residues. CDR1 SQVTM and CDR2 ANQGSEA come from the germline V gene. The full variable domain, in which reference TRBV29-1 and TRBJ2-5 provide the parts outside the CDR3, is SAVISQKPSRDICQRGTSLTIQCQVDSQVTMMFWYRQQPGQSLTLIATANQGSEATYESGFVIDKFPISRPNLTFSTLTVSNMSPEDSSIYLCSVESAGLKETQYFGPGTRLLVL.

The V and J genes are TRBV19 and TRBJ2-7, with TRBD1 as a possible D gene (6 bases). Between the trimmed V and J ends, which lost 0 bases and 3 bases, there was a span of 12 bases. The CDR3 runs 15 residues. From germline, CDR1 is LNHDA and CDR2 SQIVND (reference sequence). The CDR3 loop is CASSIDLGQNYEQYF. The CDR3 DNA reads TGTGCCAGTAGTATAGATCTAGGACAGAACTACGAGCAGTACTTC.

V usage is TRBV11-2 and J usage is TRBJ2-5, with D perhaps matching TRBD2 (6 bases). The germline V and J ends were trimmed by 2 bases and 6 bases, with 13 bases remaining between them. There are 14 residues in the CDR3. Germline V gives CDR1 SGHAT, CDR2 FQNNGV. The CDR3 nucleotides are TGTGCCAGCAGCTTATTCGGCGGGACCCAGACCCAGTACTTC. Amino acids: CASSLFGGTQTQYF.

The J gene is TRBJ2-3, the V gene TRBV28; D remains unclear. Trimming stripped 5 bases from V and 2 bases from J, with 14 bases between. Germline-derived CDR1 and CDR2 are MDHEN and SYDVKM. This CDR3 has 15 residues. Here the CDR3 DNA reads TGTGCCAGCAGTCATGCCGCACCTAACACAGATACGCAGTATTTT. Amino acids: CASSHAAPNTDTQYF.

The chain combines TRBV7-2 with TRBJ2-5, with 8 bases aligning to TRBD1. Germline CDR1 and CDR2: SGHTA and FQGNSA. CDR3 length: 12 residues. Trimming removed 1 base from V and 13 bases from J; junction bases left unmatched: 5. The CDR3 spells CASSLGLTGVYF. The CDR3 DNA reads TGTGCCAGCAGCTTAGGCTTGACAGGGGTGTACTTC.

In this sample, this clone turned up a few times. The rearrangement links TRBV5-6 to TRBJ1-2, with 10 bases fitting TRBD1. The CDR3 sequence is 14 residues long. In germline, CDR1 is SGHDT, CDR2 YYEEEE. Trimming took 0 bases from V and 6 from J; bases not matched to a gene: 2. The chain's CDR3 is CASSLVGTGDGYTF. The CDR3 nucleotides are TGTGCCAGCAGCTTGGTAGGGACAGGGGATGGCTACACCTTC.

This clone came up a few times. The rearrangement joins TRBV6-5 to TRBJ1-4; TRBD1 matches at 9 bases. V trimming: 8 bases; J trimming: 5 bases; junction bases outside the gene matches: 6. Germline values: CDR1 MNHEY, CDR2 SVGAGI. The CDR3 spans 14 residues. The CDR3 here is CASGRQGGNEKLFF. Written as DNA, the CDR3 is TGTGCCAGCGGCCGACAGGGGGGAAATGAAAAACTGTTTTTT.

The V and J genes are TRBV7-9 and TRBJ2-7, with 9 bases fitting TRBD2. Germline V gene lookup returns CDR1 SEHNR and CDR2 FQNEAQ (reference sequence). The CDR3 sequence is 15 residues long. V trimming: 0 bases; J trimming: 3 bases; junction bases outside the gene matches: 3. CDR3 loop: CASSLASGGNYEQYF. CDR3 DNA: TGTGCCAGCAGCTTAGCCAGCGGGGGGAACTACGAGCAGTACTTC.

The chain has TRBV4-1 and TRBJ2-1; 7 bases map to TRBD2. CDR1 and CDR2 (germline): MGHRA, YSYEKL. The CDR3 consists of 13 residues. V dropped 4 bases and J dropped 5; count of bases not matched to a gene: 2. The CDR3 nucleotides are TGCGCCAGCAGCCCTCGGGGGGACAATGAGCAGTTCTTC. This encodes CASSPRGDNEQFF.

The sample holds one count of this clone. V is TRBV28 and J is TRBJ1-1, with D maybe TRBD1 (6 bases). Germline V gene data show CDR1 as MDHEN and CDR2 as SYDVKM. V was shortened by 1 base and J by 6 bases, with 15 bases between the two germline ends. The CDR3 is 15 residues long. The CDR3 coding sequence is TGTGCCAGCAGTTTATCAGGGGCCCACTCCCCTGAAGCTTTCTTT. It yields the protein CASSLSGAHSPEAFF.

The chain uses TRBV5-1 and TRBJ2-7, with D perhaps matching TRBD1 (6 bases). V lost 3 bases to trimming and J lost 8 bases, with 12 bases between them. Germline lookup yields CDR1 SGHRS and CDR2 YFSETQ. CDR3 length: 12 amino acids. The DNA of the CDR3 is TGCGCCAGCAGCTCAACAGGGCGGCAGCAGTACTTC. Encoded protein: CASSSTGRQQYF.

This chain connects TRBV5-1 to TRBJ2-2; 7 nucleotides line up with TRBD1. Trimming removed 4 bases from V and 4 bases from J; junction bases left unmatched: 7. The CDR3 totals 15 residues. CDR1 and CDR2 from the germline V gene are SGHRS and YFSETQ. In DNA form, the CDR3 reads TGCGCCAGCAGCGGAAGACAGGGAAGCACCGGGGAGCTGTTTTTT. This gives the protein CASSGRQGSTGELFF.

This sequence joins TRBV5-1 and TRBJ1-1; D may be TRBD1 (5 bases). This CDR3 spans 14 amino acids. From germline, CDR1 is SGHRS and CDR2 YFSETQ. Trimming removed 4 bases at V and 2 bases at J, with 12 bases between. CDR3 bases: TGCGCCAGCAGCGTTGGGGGGAGAAACACTGAAGCTTTCTTT. This sequence encodes CASSVGGRNTEAFF.

V and J are TRBV4-1 and TRBJ2-3; 8 bases fit TRBD2. The CDR3 sequence is 17 residues long. Germline values: CDR1 MGHRA, CDR2 YSYEKL. Trimming at V came to 0 bases and at J to 6 bases, leaving 11 bases not matched to a gene. The CDR3 reads CASSQDVGGGRRDTQYF. The DNA for the CDR3 is TGCGCCAGCAGCCAAGATGTTGGCGGGGGGCGGAGGGATACGCAGTATTTT.

This clone was recorded a few times. The gene calls are TRBV10-3 and TRBJ2-6; D possibly corresponds to TRBD1 (5 bases). The CDR3 covers 15 residues. Trimming pared 3 bases from V and 1 base from J, leaving 7 bases between. Germline V gene sequence: CDR1 ENHRY, CDR2 SYGVKD. In DNA form, the CDR3 reads TGTGCCATCAGTGACAGGGTATCTGGGGCCAACGTCCTGACTTTC. Protein product: CAISDRVSGANVLTF.

The gene calls are TRBV30 and TRBJ1-1; 8 bases line up with TRBD1. Germline CDR1 reads GTSNPN; CDR2 reads SVGIG (reference sequence). V dropped 5 bases and J dropped 6; count of bases not matched to a gene: 8. CDR3 size: 13 residues. This chain's CDR3 is CAWGSGGPAEAFF. The CDR3 coding sequence is TGTGCCTGGGGCTCAGGGGGCCCGGCTGAAGCTTTCTTT. Full variable domain (remainder filled in from reference TRBV30 and TRBJ1-1): SQTIHQWPATLVQPVGSPLSLECTVEGTSNPNLYWYRQAAGRGLQLLFYSVGIGQISSEVPQNLSASRPQDRQFILSSKKLLLSDSGFYLCAWGSGGPAEAFFGQGTRLTVV.

The V call is TRBV7-2, the J call TRBJ2-1, with D perhaps TRBD2 (6 bases). The V end was cut by 0 bases, the J end by 5 bases, with 17 bases between. The CDR3 has 17 amino acids. The V gene's germline CDR1 is SGHTA and CDR2 FQGNSA. The CDR3 reads CASSLAHPGTVNNEQFF. In nucleotides, the CDR3 is TGTGCCAGCAGCTTAGCGCATCCCGGGACTGTTAACAATGAGCAGTTCTTC.

V and J are TRBV18 and TRBJ1-5; 8 bases agree with TRBD1. CDR3 length: 13 residues. Germline CDR1 reads KGHSH; CDR2 reads LQKENI. The junction had 2 bases not matched to a gene; V was cut back by 5 bases and J by 5 bases. DNA for the CDR3: TGTGCCAGCTCAGCACAGGGGGATCAGCCCCAGCATTTT. Its translation is CASSAQGDQPQHF.

This sequence joins TRBV10-2 and TRBJ1-1; 8 bases map to TRBD1. The CDR3 consists of 15 residues. Germline V CDR1 and CDR2: WSHSY, SAAADI. V shed 5 bases and J 4 bases; nucleotides not matched to a gene: 9. The CDR3, as DNA: TGCGCCAGCAGTTGGGGTCAGGGGGCAGGCACTGAAGCTTTCTTT. This codes for CASSWGQGAGTEAFF.

The rearrangement links TRBV7-9 to TRBJ2-3; D gene unclear. This CDR3 contains 15 residues. Germline V gene data show CDR1 as SEHNR and CDR2 as FQNEAQ (reference sequence). Trimming cost V 5 bases and J 3 bases, with 15 bases left between them. The DNA of the CDR3 is TGTGCCAGCAGCCTCGGAATGAGGCTGACAGATACGCAGTATTTT. Residues: CASSLGMRLTDTQYF.

This sequence joins TRBV20-1 and TRBJ1-1; D unclear. Trimming stripped 6 bases from V and 5 bases from J, with 7 bases between. The CDR3 spans 10 residues. Germline CDR1 and CDR2: DFQATT and SNEGSKA (reference sequence). This chain's CDR3 is CSAARTEAFF. The CDR3 DNA reads as TGCAGTGCAGCGCGGACTGAAGCTTTCTTT.

The chain has TRBV13 and TRBJ1-5; possible D gene TRBD1, 5 bases. CDR1 is PRHDT, CDR2 FYEKMQ, per germline (reference sequence). Trimming cost V 0 bases and J 2 bases, with 5 bases left between them. The CDR3 is 14 amino acids. The CDR3 loop is CASSLGRGNQPQHF. The CDR3 region has the DNA TGTGCCAGCAGCTTAGGCAGGGGCAATCAGCCCCAGCATTTT.

The chain recombines TRBV21-1 with TRBJ1-4. TRBV21-1 is classified as a pseudogene. The CDR3 is 15 residues long. The CDR3 loop is CASSKVGEANEKLFF. The CDR3 DNA follows: TGTGCCAGCAGCAAAGTTGGGGAGGCTAATGAAAAACTGTTTTTT.

The rearrangement uses TRBV5-1 and TRBJ2-1; a weak D match, TRBD1 (7 bases). This CDR3 region has 16 residues. V was shortened by 0 bases and J by 2 bases, with 12 bases between the two germline ends. CDR1 and CDR2 from the germline V gene are SGHRS and YFSETQ. CDR3 coding DNA: TGCGCCAGCAGCTTGGAAGGGGGCGGGACCTACAATGAGCAGTTCTTC. Translation: CASSLEGGGTYNEQFF.

The chain has TRBV6-5 and TRBJ2-7, with D tentatively TRBD1 (5 bases). From germline, CDR1 is MNHEY and CDR2 SVGAGI. The length of the CDR3 is 15 residues. Trimming pared 2 bases from V and 0 bases from J, leaving 11 bases between. CDR3 coding DNA: TGTGCCAGCAGTTACGACAGAGCAAGCTCCTACGAGCAGTACTTC. This gives the protein CASSYDRASSYEQYF.